Listed here is a single TCR beta chain. The sample is drawn from a study of control samples from healthy donors and cancer patients. Sequencing used immunoSEQ multiplex PCR; TCRdb keeps in-frame clones, though not all of them. This sample has roughly 74,000 clones, with 85% to 95% found just once. V was cut by 3 bases and J by 2 bases, with 8 bases left in between. This CDR3 region has 13 residues. The germline V gene encodes CDR1 LNHDA and CDR2 SQIVND (reference sequence). This rearrangement joins TRBV19 to TRBJ2-7, with D unclear. The sample comprised blood. This receptor was identified in a young woman in good health. The CDR3 DNA reads as TGTGCCAGTAGTATTCACAAACCCTACGAGCAGTACTTC. Translation gives CASSIHKPYEQYF.